Below, 17 T cell receptor beta chains from the same sample are listed, as sequenced in a study of CD8+ T cells in alopecia areata. Following extraction, RNA underwent reverse transcription to cDNA, which served as the sequencing template. Using immunoSEQ multiplex PCR, the repertoire was profiled, and TCRdb retains in-frame clones only, with some absent. The sample holds 170,000 or so clones, under 60% seen once. Treatment reported: oral pan-JAK inhibitor, 5-10 mg twice daily. The material was CD8+ T cells sorted from blood, obtained at week 24, from a patient treated with tofacitinib. All receptors derive from a human donor with alopecia areata.

The sample holds a few counts of this clone. The chain has TRBV7-9 and TRBJ1-5; D is ambiguous. Trimming cost V 4 bases and J 7 bases, with 8 bases left between them. Germline assignment: CDR1 SEHNR and CDR2 FQNEAQ (reference sequence). The CDR3 is 12 residues long. CDR3 loop: CASSSSDQPQHF. CDR3 in DNA: TGTGCCAGCAGCTCCTCGGACCAGCCCCAGCATTTT.

This chain links TRBV1 with TRBJ1-4. TRBV1 is reported as a pseudogene. This CDR3 is built from 15 residues. CDR3 protein: CTSSQVQRSAEKLFF. DNA for the CDR3: TGCACCAGCAGCCAAGTCCAAAGGTCCGCTGAAAAACTGTTTTTT.

The V and J genes are TRBV5-4 and TRBJ2-5; 12 nucleotides match TRBD2. Trimming at V came to 5 bases and at J to 5 bases, leaving 10 bases not matched to a gene. Germline lookup yields CDR1 SGHNT and CDR2 YYREEE (reference sequence). This CDR3 contains 16 residues. The CDR3 nucleotides read TGTGCCAGCAGACCCGGGACTAGCGGGTTGGAGGAGACCCAGTACTTC. As protein: CASRPGTSGLEETQYF.

The chain joins TRBV29-1 to TRBJ2-2; D gene uncertain. CDR3 length equals 12 residues. V shed 8 bases and J shed 1 base, with 8 bases lying between them. Germline CDR1 SQVTM, CDR2 ANQGSEA. The CDR3 DNA follows: TGCAGCTTTACAGTGAACACCGGGGAGCTGTTTTTT. Translation: CSFTVNTGELFF.

This clone was counted only a few times. The chain couples TRBV5-6 to TRBJ2-1; the match to TRBD1 covers 9 bases. In germline, CDR1 is SGHDT, CDR2 YYEEEE. V was pared by 6 bases and J by 3 bases, with 7 bases of the junction left unmatched. The CDR3 runs 15 residues. The chain's CDR3 is CASTPTGGDYNEQFF. The CDR3 DNA reads TGTGCCAGCACCCCGACAGGGGGAGACTACAATGAGCAGTTCTTC.

The chain has TRBV15 and TRBJ2-1; D tentatively reads TRBD1 or TRBD2 (6 bases each). V was shortened by 5 bases and J by 7 bases, with 9 bases between the two germline ends. The CDR3 is 12 residues long. Germline loops: CDR1 LNHNV, CDR2 YYDKDF (reference sequence). CDR3 amino acids: CATSLGGNEQFF. For the CDR3, the DNA is TGTGCCACCAGCTTAGGGGGGAATGAGCAGTTCTTC.

The rearrangement links TRBV27 to TRBJ2-1, with D possibly being TRBD1 or TRBD2 (6 bases each). With 0 bases removed from V and 12 bases from J, the gap between germline ends came to 12 bases. CDR1 and CDR2 from the germline V gene are MNHEY and SMNVEV (reference sequence). The CDR3 runs 13 residues. The CDR3 protein is CASSLSLRGAQFF. The DNA for the CDR3 is TGTGCCAGCAGTTTATCGCTTAGGGGGGCGCAGTTCTTC.

This clone has only a few counts. The chain employs TRBV14 and TRBJ1-1; D is ambiguous. The V and J ends lost 4 bases and 6 bases respectively, with 18 bases between them. Looked up from germline, CDR1 is SGHDN and CDR2 is FVKESK. The CDR3 consists of 15 residues. CDR3 nucleotides: TGTGCCAGCAGCCTCAGTAGGCCTCCTGGGGCTGAAGCTTTCTTT. Its translation is CASSLSRPPGAEAFF.

The V call is TRBV6-6, the J call TRBJ2-1; 15 bases are shared with TRBD2. Losses at the gene ends were 5 bases for V and 7 bases for J; bases not matched to a gene: 3. The CDR3 has 15 residues. Germline V gene sequence: CDR1 MNHNY, CDR2 SVGAGI (reference sequence). CDR3 DNA sequence: TGTGCCAGCAGTCCTGGACTAGCGGGGGGGAATGAGCAGTTCTTC. The encoded protein is CASSPGLAGGNEQFF.

This chain joins TRBV23-1 and TRBJ1-5, with a possible D match to TRBD1 (6 bases). TRBV23-1 falls under the ORF class, with uncertain function. The CDR3 contains 14 residues. V lost 2 bases and J lost 7, with 12 bases in between. DNA for the CDR3: TGCGCCAGCAGTCAAACAGGGACGGGACAGCCCCAGCATTTT. This encodes CASSQTGTGQPQHF.

The genes are TRBV7-9 and TRBJ2-7; D remains unclear. Germline CDR1 SEHNR, CDR2 FQNEAQ (reference sequence). Deletions cut 6 bases from V and 9 bases from J, with 15 bases between. This CDR3 is built from 12 residues. The CDR3 nucleotides read TGTGCCAGCAGTGGCGGTACCCTCTGGCAGTACTTC. Its translation: CASSGGTLWQYF.

This chain joins TRBV10-2 and TRBJ1-2; no clear D gene. V gave up 4 bases and J gave up 4 bases, with 7 bases separating them. Germline V gives CDR1 WSHSY, CDR2 SAAADI. The CDR3 covers 12 residues. The CDR3 protein is CASSVGGYGYTF. The CDR3 DNA is TGCGCCAGCAGTGTTGGCGGCTATGGCTACACCTTC.

In its sample, this clone was seen a few times. Other DNA sequences within the sample encode an identical CDR3. The CDR3 loop reads CASSLSSNQPQHF. Here the CDR3 DNA reads TGTGCCAGCAGTTTATCAAGTAATCAGCCCCAGCATTTT. The V and J genes are TRBV27 and TRBJ1-5; D not certain. Germline-derived CDR1 and CDR2 are MNHEY and SMNVEV (reference sequence). Trimming took off 0 bases at V and 4 bases at J, with 4 bases between the two ends. This CDR3 has 13 amino acids.

In DNA form, the CDR3 reads TGTGCCAGCAGTGAATTGTCCCAGACCCCCACAGATACGCAGTATTTT. Residues: CASSELSQTPTDTQYF. The chain carries TRBV6-1 and TRBJ2-3; no clear D gene. Germline V gives CDR1 MNHNS, CDR2 SASEGT. The CDR3 has 16 residues. Trimming took 2 bases from V and 2 from J, leaving 14 bases between them.

This clone was seen more than once but under ten times. The rearrangement joins TRBV29-1 to TRBJ1-3; TRBD1 matches 8 bases. The CDR3 consists of 13 residues. V trimming: 3 bases; J trimming: 2 bases; junction bases outside the gene matches: 0. CDR1 SQVTM and CDR2 ANQGSEA come from the germline V gene. The CDR3 spells CSVETGAGNTIYF. Written as DNA, the CDR3 is TGCAGCGTTGAGACAGGGGCTGGAAACACCATATATTTT.

The chain combines TRBV15 with TRBJ2-3, with 7 bases fitting TRBD1. V trimming: 9 bases; J trimming: 4 bases; junction bases outside the gene matches: 7. The length of the CDR3 is 13 residues. The V gene's germline CDR1 is LNHNV and CDR2 YYDKDF (reference sequence). The CDR3 spells CATTGTVADTQYF. Here the CDR3 DNA reads TGTGCCACGACTGGGACAGTGGCAGATACGCAGTATTTT.

This clone turned up a few times. The gene calls are TRBV29-1 and TRBJ1-4; TRBD1 agrees at 7 bases. The CDR3 runs 15 residues. Germline V gene lookup returns CDR1 SQVTM and CDR2 ANQGSEA. Trimming cost V 0 bases and J 8 bases; bases outside gene matches: 9. The CDR3 sequence: CSVEDRVQGMEKLFF. DNA for the CDR3: TGCAGCGTTGAAGATCGAGTACAGGGGATGGAAAAACTGTTTTTT. The whole variable domain, filled in from reference TRBV29-1 and TRBJ1-4, reads SAVISQKPSRDICQRGTSLTIQCQVDSQVTMMFWYRQQPGQSLTLIATANQGSEATYESGFVIDKFPISRPNLTFSTLTVSNMSPEDSSIYLCSVEDRVQGMEKLFFGSGTQLSVL.